A selection of T cell receptor beta chains follows, all from one sample in a study of shared clonotypes between healthy human individuals. Using immunoSEQ multiplex PCR, the repertoire was profiled, and TCRdb retains in-frame clones only, with some absent. This table holds 2 million to 2.5 million clones, approximately 90% found once. The sample taken for sequencing was naive CD4+ T cells from PBMCs. These receptors were obtained from a young man in good health. Some clones in this sample may be carry-over from other donors' samples. CDR3s include the opening cysteine and the closing phenylalanine or tryptophan. The D gene is left open where the match is weak. Not every row has a clone size; where given, it reads once, few, many or a size class.

>once|TRBD2|TRBJ2-2|TRBV5-1
TGCGCCAGCAGATTACTAGCGGGAGATTACACCGGGGAGCTGTTTTTT
CASRLLAGDYTGELFF
>NA|TRBD1|TRBJ2-3|TRBV18
TGTGCCAGCTCACCCCAAAGGACAGGGAACACAGATACGCAGTATTTT
CASSPQRTGNTDTQYF
>NA|TRBD1|TRBJ1-1|TRBV5-6
TGTGCCAGCAGCGCAATGGGACAGAGAAACACTGAAGCTTTCTTT
CASSAMGQRNTEAFF
>NA|TRBD1|TRBJ1-1|TRBV27
TGTGCCAGCAGTTTTGACAGGGTGTACACTGAAGCTTTCTTT
CASSFDRVYTEAFF
>NA|TRBD1|TRBJ1-1|TRBV9
TGTGCCAGCAGCGCCTCAAGGGACAGCAGAGAAGCTTTCTTT
CASSASRDSREAFF
>NA|TRBD1|TRBJ1-2|TRBV5-8
TGTGCCAGCAGCTTAGAGGACAGGCCCCTGGGGGGCTACACCTTC
CASSLEDRPLGGYTF
>NA|TRBD1|TRBJ1-1|TRBV5-6
TGTGCCAGCGGGACAGGGACCCCGAACACTGAAGCTTTCTTT
CASGTGTPNTEAFF
>NA|NA|TRBJ2-1|TRBV6-6
TGTGCCAGCACAACGGCAGGGGACTACAATGAGCAGTTCTTC
CASTTAGDYNEQFF
>NA|TRBD1|TRBJ2-2|TRBV7-2
TGTGCCACCAGGATAAGACAGGGTACCGGGGAGCTGTTTTTT
CATRIRQGTGELFF
>NA|NA|TRBJ2-3|TRBV18
TGTGCCAGCTCACCGGACATTTCGGATACGCAGTATTTT
CASSPDISDTQYF
>NA|TRBD2|TRBJ2-7|TRBV15
TGTGCCACCAGCAGAGAAACTAGCGGGTACGAGCAGTACTTC
CATSRETSGYEQYF
>NA|TRBD1|TRBJ1-2|TRBV28
TGTGCCAGCAGTCCCGGACAGGGAAACTATGGCTACACCTTC
CASSPGQGNYGYTF
>NA|TRBD1|TRBJ1-2|TRBV19
TGTGCCAGTAGTATGGACAGGGAAGGTGGCTACACCTTC
CASSMDREGGYTF
>NA|NA|TRBJ2-3|TRBV28
TGTGCCAGCAGTTCGCTAGCGCGATACAACACAGATACGCAGTATTTT
CASSSLARYNTDTQYF
>few|NA|TRBJ2-7|TRBV28
TGTGCCAGCAAAATAGGGGTGTTGGGCGAGCAGTACTTC
CASKIGVLGEQYF
>NA|TRBD2|TRBJ2-6|TRBV14
TGTGCCAGCAGCCCTCCGGGACTAGCGGGAACTGGGGCCAACGTCCTGACTTTC
CASSPPGLAGTGANVLTF
>NA|NA|TRBJ2-5|TRBV5-1
TGCGCCAGCAGCTGGCTTCCTGCTGGTCAAGAGACCCAGTACTTC
CASSWLPAGQETQYF
>NA|TRBD2|TRBJ2-7|TRBV4-3
TGCGCCAGCAGCCAAGGACGACTAGCGGTCTACGAGCAGTACTTC
CASSQGRLAVYEQYF
>NA|TRBD1|TRBJ2-7|TRBV5-1
TGCGCCAGCAGCGTCAAGACTTCGGACAGGGCTTACGAGCAGTACTTC
CASSVKTSDRAYEQYF
>NA|NA|TRBJ2-5|TRBV29-1
TGCAGCGCCGGGACTCAAGAGACCCAGTACTTC
CSAGTQETQYF
>NA|NA|TRBJ1-4|TRBV6-5
TGTGCCAGCAGTAGGGACCTTGAAAAACTGTTTTTT
CASSRDLEKLFF
>NA|NA|TRBJ2-2|TRBV27
TGTGCCAGCAGTTTAAGGGCAGGGAGGACCGGGGAGCTGTTTTTT
CASSLRAGRTGELFF
>NA|NA|TRBJ2-7|TRBV19
TGTGCCAGTAGTAATGGGAGATACGAGCAGTACTTC
CASSNGRYEQYF
>once|NA|TRBJ1-2|TRBV28
TGTGCCAGCAGTTTATCAGACGGCAGCTACACCTTC
CASSLSDGSYTF
>NA|NA|TRBJ2-7|TRBV28
TGTGCCAGCAGTTTATGGCCGGGGATATACGAGCAGTACTTC
CASSLWPGIYEQYF
>NA|NA|TRBJ2-4|TRBV19
TGTGCCAGTAGTAGGATGGGGCGCGCACTCACCAAAAACATTCAGTACTTC
CASSRMGRALTKNIQYF
>NA|NA|TRBJ1-4|TRBV5-1
TGCGCCAGCACGTTCGGGGTTCCAACTAATGAAAAACTGTTTTTT
CASTFGVPTNEKLFF
>NA|TRBD1|TRBJ1-5|TRBV18
TGTGCCAGCTCACAAGACCAGGGGGCGTCGGGCCAGCCCCAGCATTTT
CASSQDQGASGQPQHF
>NA|NA|TRBJ2-2|TRBV5-4
TGTGCCAGCAGCCCCCTGGACCGAGGAGCGGCCGGGGAGCTGTTTTTT
CASSPLDRGAAGELFF